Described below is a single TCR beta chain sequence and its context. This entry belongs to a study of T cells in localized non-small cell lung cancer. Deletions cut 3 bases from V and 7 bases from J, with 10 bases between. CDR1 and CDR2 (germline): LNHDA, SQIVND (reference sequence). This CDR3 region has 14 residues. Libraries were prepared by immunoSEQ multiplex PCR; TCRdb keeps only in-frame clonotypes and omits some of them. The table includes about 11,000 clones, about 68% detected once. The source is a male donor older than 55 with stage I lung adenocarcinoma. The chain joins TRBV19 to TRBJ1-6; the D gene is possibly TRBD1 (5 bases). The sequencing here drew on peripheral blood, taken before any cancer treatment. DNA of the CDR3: TGTGCCAGTAGTATTAAGAACAGGAATTCACCCCTCCACTTT. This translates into CASSIKNRNSPLHF.